A selection of T cell receptor beta chains follows, all from one sample in a study of blood T cell repertoires in COVID-19. The method was immunoSEQ multiplex PCR; TCRdb's version includes in-frame clones alone and lacks a portion of them. The sample carries some 110,000 clones, about 90% recorded once. The material sequenced was peripheral blood. The receptors shown here come from a man between 70 and 80 years old who had recovered from COVID-19. The CDR3 runs from the conserved cysteine through the conserved F or W.

j_gene,v_gene,CDR3aa
TRBJ2-3,TRBV2,CASGTGDDTQYF
TRBJ1-2,TRBV6-5,CASSNSGTGDGYTF
TRBJ2-1,TRBV7-2,CASSWTSSSYNEQFF
TRBJ2-5,TRBV7-3,CASSPLAGGIETQYF
TRBJ2-5,TRBV7-2,CASSPWTGGRETQYF
TRBJ1-6,TRBV4-3,CASSQVSGGVNSPLHF
TRBJ2-3,TRBV25-1,CASSTSGEGSDTQYF
TRBJ2-2,TRBV10-3,CAISEGMPGELFF
TRBJ2-1,TRBV28,CASSVPGTSNNEQFF
TRBJ2-3,TRBV29-1,CSVEDRLASGQYF
TRBJ2-2,TRBV4-3,CASSQEVLAFGELFF
TRBJ1-4,TRBV2,CASSENRGSNEKLFF
TRBJ2-7,TRBV24-1,CATSGGGGEASYEQYF
TRBJ1-6,TRBV5-1,CASSLAVGQSSYNSPLHF
TRBJ2-1,TRBV18,CASSPNRGRLNEQFF
TRBJ2-1,TRBV14,CASSPGLAGGRHNEQFF
TRBJ1-2,TRBV2,CASKEGLGLGYTF
TRBJ2-5,TRBV10-1,CASSDSVRAGQETQYF
TRBJ1-5,TRBV11-2,CASRRLDRGGNQPQHF
TRBJ2-2,TRBV12-3/TRBV12-4,CASSVDTGELFF
TRBJ2-1,TRBV29-1,CSVVLLAGGRGEQFF
TRBJ1-2,TRBV18,CASSPGARGASYGYTF
TRBJ1-1,TRBV6-1,CASRYRGPMNTEAFF
TRBJ1-4,TRBV6-5,CASSYSVRGTNEKLFF
TRBJ1-3,TRBV6-4,CAAGVHSGNTIYF
TRBJ1-4,TRBV28,CASSGSGTGAEKLFF
TRBJ2-7,TRBV7-9,CASSPPGLGEEQYF
TRBJ2-7,TRBV6-6,CASSREGQGTYEQYF
TRBJ1-1,TRBV6-4,CASSIPGQGSMNTEAFF
TRBJ2-2,TRBV5-1,CASSFPGGGELFF
TRBJ1-6,TRBV6-5,CASSYQTGGRNSPLHF
TRBJ2-3,TRBV6-4,CASSELGRDPSPDTQYF
TRBJ1-2,TRBV6-5,CASSYTGGNYGYTF
TRBJ2-7,TRBV18,CASSRGQGVFYEQYF
TRBJ2-5,TRBV24-1,CATSVTEETQYF
TRBJ1-6,TRBV14,CASSPRGTGVSYNSPLHF
TRBJ2-2,TRBV4-3,CASSHGVLAVGSTGELFF
TRBJ2-7,TRBV4-1,CASSLSPGQTYEQYF
TRBJ1-6,TRBV28,CASSSGTRNSPLHF
TRBJ2-1,TRBV12-3/TRBV12-4,CASSPTLYNEQFF
TRBJ2-3,TRBV11-3,CASSLQSTDTQYF
TRBJ2-1,TRBV21-1,CASSKVVEGYATDNEQFF
TRBJ2-5,TRBV11-3,CASSLGAGTGVETQYF
TRBJ1-5,TRBV7-2,CASSLFTGRNQPQHF
TRBJ1-1,TRBV6-5,CASSYLTGGTEAFF
TRBJ2-1,TRBV7-3,CASSFGLAGRGEQFF
TRBJ2-3,TRBV12-5,CASGLILDGTGSTDTQYF
TRBJ1-2,TRBV18,CASSPGLPRGYGYTF
TRBJ2-2,TRBV19,CATQDRGDTGELFF
TRBJ1-6,TRBV7-2,CASSFFRVSYNSPLHF
TRBJ2-2,TRBV9,CASSRQGHTGELFF
TRBJ2-5,TRBV7-7,CASSPRSGPREETQYF
TRBJ2-1,TRBV11-3,CASSLGAGAYNEQFF
TRBJ2-7,TRBV20-1,CSASTGYEQYF
TRBJ2-3,TRBV7-2,CASSPLGTQYF